These T cell receptor beta chains were read from a single sample in a study of cytomegalovirus exposure and HLA in healthy donors. Sequenced by immunoSEQ multiplex PCR; TCRdb stores in-frame clones only, minus some. The repertoire holds 150,000 to 200,000 clones, with 85% as singletons. The sample comprised PBMCs. The receptors were sampled from a man aged 18 to 29 in good health and CMV-seropositive. Each CDR3 is given with its conserved first and last residue. D genes are given only for firm matches. A row's size may be missing; if present it is once, few, many or a size class.

J gene: TRBJ2-7; D gene: NA; V gene: TRBV23-1; clone size: many; CDR3 DNA: TGCGCCAGCAGTCTCGGGGGCTCCTACGAGCAGTACTTC; CDR3 protein: CASSLGGSYEQYF
J gene: TRBJ2-3; D gene: TRBD1; V gene: TRBV28; clone size: NA; CDR3 DNA: TGTGCCAGCAGTTTCGGGACAGGTGGTTGGGGGGATACGCAGTATTTT; CDR3 protein: CASSFGTGGWGDTQYF
J gene: TRBJ1-1; D gene: NA; V gene: TRBV5-1; clone size: NA; CDR3 DNA: TGCGCCAGCAAAATGGGGGCTTCCAAAGGGACTGAAGCTTTCTTT; CDR3 protein: CASKMGASKGTEAFF
J gene: TRBJ1-2; D gene: TRBD1; V gene: TRBV5-6; clone size: NA; CDR3 DNA: TGTGCCAGCAGCCGACAGGGCGCGGGCTACACCTTC; CDR3 protein: CASSRQGAGYTF
J gene: TRBJ2-1; D gene: NA; V gene: TRBV2; clone size: NA; CDR3 DNA: TGTGCCAGCAGTGAAGAGGCGGGGCAATACAATGAGCAGTTCTTC; CDR3 protein: CASSEEAGQYNEQFF
J gene: TRBJ1-1; D gene: TRBD1; V gene: TRBV30; clone size: NA; CDR3 DNA: TGTGCTGGTGCGGGACAGGGGGTGCCGAGCACTGAAGCTTTCTTT; CDR3 protein: CAGAGQGVPSTEAFF
J gene: TRBJ2-3; D gene: TRBD2; V gene: TRBV5-6; clone size: NA; CDR3 DNA: TGTGCCAGCAGCCCCACAGGACTAGGTAAACACACAGATACGCAGTATTTT; CDR3 protein: CASSPTGLGKHTDTQYF
J gene: TRBJ2-5; D gene: TRBD2; V gene: TRBV28; clone size: NA; CDR3 DNA: TGTGCCAGCAGCTGGAGTAGCGGGAGGGCCATCGGGCACGAGACCCAGTACTTC; CDR3 protein: CASSWSSGRAIGHETQYF
J gene: TRBJ2-1; D gene: TRBD2; V gene: TRBV11-3; clone size: once; CDR3 DNA: TGTGCCAGCAGTTATAGCGGGGGCCGCTACAATGAGCAGTTCTTC; CDR3 protein: CASSYSGGRYNEQFF
J gene: TRBJ1-1; D gene: TRBD1; V gene: TRBV4-2; clone size: once; CDR3 DNA: TGTGCCAGCAGCCAAACAGGGGACGAAGCTTTCTTT; CDR3 protein: CASSQTGDEAFF
J gene: TRBJ1-1; D gene: NA; V gene: TRBV28; clone size: few; CDR3 DNA: TGTGCCAGCAGACCAGCCGCGGGCATGAACACTGAAGCTTTCTTT; CDR3 protein: CASRPAAGMNTEAFF
J gene: TRBJ1-3; D gene: NA; V gene: TRBV9; clone size: NA; CDR3 DNA: TGTGCCAGCAGGGCAGGGCTGAGCTCTGGAAACACCATATATTTT; CDR3 protein: CASRAGLSSGNTIYF
J gene: TRBJ2-5; D gene: TRBD2; V gene: TRBV9; clone size: once; CDR3 DNA: TGTGCCAGCAGCGTAGTAGTAGCGGGGCTGGAGACCCAGTACTTC; CDR3 protein: CASSVVVAGLETQYF
J gene: TRBJ2-7; D gene: NA; V gene: TRBV5-1; clone size: few; CDR3 DNA: TGCGCCAGCAGCTTCGGGAGCTCCTACGAGCAGTACTTC; CDR3 protein: CASSFGSSYEQYF
J gene: TRBJ2-3; D gene: TRBD1; V gene: TRBV7-2; clone size: NA; CDR3 DNA: TGTGCCAGCAGCGACAGGGGAGGCGGCACAGATACGCAGTATTTT; CDR3 protein: CASSDRGGGTDTQYF
J gene: TRBJ2-2; D gene: NA; V gene: TRBV21-1; clone size: NA; CDR3 DNA: TGTGCCAGCAGATTCGACGTGGGCACGAAGGACACCGGGGAGCTGTTTTTT; CDR3 protein: CASRFDVGTKDTGELFF
J gene: TRBJ1-3; D gene: TRBD1; V gene: TRBV28; clone size: NA; CDR3 DNA: TGTGCCAGCAGTCTCGAGGCAGGGGGCTCGAGAAACACCATATATTTT; CDR3 protein: CASSLEAGGSRNTIYF
J gene: TRBJ1-2; D gene: NA; V gene: TRBV19; clone size: few; CDR3 DNA: TGTGCCAGTAGTCGTACAGGAGAGAGTGGCTACACCTTC; CDR3 protein: CASSRTGESGYTF
J gene: TRBJ2-7; D gene: TRBD2; V gene: TRBV5-4; clone size: large; CDR3 DNA: TGTGCCAGCAGCCCGGGACTAGCGGCCTACGAGCAGTACTTC; CDR3 protein: CASSPGLAAYEQYF
J gene: TRBJ2-2; D gene: TRBD2; V gene: TRBV25-1; clone size: once; CDR3 DNA: TGTGCCAGCAACGGGGGGGGGAGCGGGGAGCTGTTTTTT; CDR3 protein: CASNGGGSGELFF
J gene: TRBJ2-7; D gene: NA; V gene: TRBV7-9; clone size: NA; CDR3 DNA: TGTGCCAGCAGCTTATCTGGGGGCCCCTCGGACGAGCAGTACTTC; CDR3 protein: CASSLSGGPSDEQYF
J gene: TRBJ2-3; D gene: TRBD2; V gene: TRBV7-9; clone size: NA; CDR3 DNA: TGTGCCAGCAGCGGTAGCGGGGGAGACACAGATACGCAGTATTTT; CDR3 protein: CASSGSGGDTDTQYF
J gene: TRBJ2-7; D gene: TRBD2; V gene: TRBV7-9; clone size: NA; CDR3 DNA: TGTGCCAGCAGCCCTAGCGGGAGTCGTCAAGGCTACGAGCAGTACTTC; CDR3 protein: CASSPSGSRQGYEQYF
J gene: TRBJ2-2; D gene: NA; V gene: TRBV10-1; clone size: few; CDR3 DNA: TGCGCCAGCAGTGAGTGGGGCGCGAACACCGGGGAGCTGTTTTTT; CDR3 protein: CASSEWGANTGELFF
J gene: TRBJ2-3; D gene: NA; V gene: TRBV7-3; clone size: NA; CDR3 DNA: TGTGCCAGCAGCTCCTTTTCAGATACGCAGTATTTT; CDR3 protein: CASSSFSDTQYF
J gene: TRBJ1-3; D gene: NA; V gene: TRBV9; clone size: NA; CDR3 DNA: TGTGCCAGCAGCGGAGAAAAGACAGTTTCGAGCTCTGGAAACACCATATATTTT; CDR3 protein: CASSGEKTVSSSGNTIYF
J gene: TRBJ1-1; D gene: NA; V gene: TRBV6-5; clone size: NA; CDR3 DNA: TGTGCCAGCAGTTACTCGAGTAGGACACAGAACACTGAAGCTTTCTTT; CDR3 protein: CASSYSSRTQNTEAFF
J gene: TRBJ1-1; D gene: NA; V gene: TRBV21-1; clone size: NA; CDR3 DNA: TGTGCCAGCAGCAAAGGGAGGAGAGCTTTCTTT; CDR3 protein: CASSKGRRAFF
J gene: TRBJ2-3; D gene: TRBD2; V gene: TRBV9; clone size: NA; CDR3 DNA: TGTGCCAGCAGCTGGAGCGGGGGCCCTTTGGGCACAGATACGCAGTATTTT; CDR3 protein: CASSWSGGPLGTDTQYF
J gene: TRBJ2-1; D gene: TRBD1; V gene: TRBV9; clone size: once; CDR3 DNA: TGTGCCAGCAGCACCTCCGGGACAGGGGCCTACAATGAGCAGTTCTTC; CDR3 protein: CASSTSGTGAYNEQFF